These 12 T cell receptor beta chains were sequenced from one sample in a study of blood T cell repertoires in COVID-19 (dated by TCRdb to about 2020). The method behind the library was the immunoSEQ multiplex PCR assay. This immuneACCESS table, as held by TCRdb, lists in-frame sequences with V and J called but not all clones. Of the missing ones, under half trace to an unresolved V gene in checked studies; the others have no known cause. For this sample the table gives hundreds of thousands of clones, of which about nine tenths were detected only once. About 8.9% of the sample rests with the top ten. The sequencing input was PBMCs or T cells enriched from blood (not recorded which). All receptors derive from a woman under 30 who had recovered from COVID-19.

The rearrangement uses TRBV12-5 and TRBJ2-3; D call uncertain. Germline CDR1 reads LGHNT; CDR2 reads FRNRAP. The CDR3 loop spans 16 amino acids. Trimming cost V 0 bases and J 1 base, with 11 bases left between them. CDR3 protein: CASGLVGANRTDTQYF. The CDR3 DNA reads TGTGCTAGTGGTTTGGTAGGAGCCAATCGCACAGATACGCAGTATTTT.

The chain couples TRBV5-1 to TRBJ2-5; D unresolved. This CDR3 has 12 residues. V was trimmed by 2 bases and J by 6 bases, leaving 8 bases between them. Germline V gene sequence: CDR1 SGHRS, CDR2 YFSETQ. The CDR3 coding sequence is TGCGCCAGCAGCTTTTCGACAAAGACCCAGTACTTC. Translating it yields CASSFSTKTQYF.

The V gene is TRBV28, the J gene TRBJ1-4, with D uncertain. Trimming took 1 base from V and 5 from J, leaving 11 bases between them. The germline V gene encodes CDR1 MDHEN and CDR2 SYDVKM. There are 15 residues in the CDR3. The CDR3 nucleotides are TGTGCCAGCAGTTTATTGGTCCAGAGGAATGAAAAACTGTTTTTT. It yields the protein CASSLLVQRNEKLFF.

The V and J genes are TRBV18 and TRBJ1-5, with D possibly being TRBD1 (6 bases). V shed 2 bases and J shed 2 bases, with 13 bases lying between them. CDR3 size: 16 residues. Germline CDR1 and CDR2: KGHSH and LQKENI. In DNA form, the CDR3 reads TGTGCCAGCTCACCAGAACAGGGAATCGGCAATCAGCCCCAGCATTTT. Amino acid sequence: CASSPEQGIGNQPQHF.

CDR3 in amino acids: CASSWTGVTEAFF. In DNA, the CDR3 is TGTGCCAGCAGCTGGACAGGGGTCACTGAAGCTTTCTTT. J is TRBJ1-1 and V is TRBV11-3, with 9 bases matching TRBD1. V trimming: 4 bases; J trimming: 4 bases; junction bases outside the gene matches: 1. Germline assignment: CDR1 SGHNT and CDR2 YENEEA. CDR3 length: 13 amino acids.

Here the CDR3 DNA reads TGTGCCAGCAGCTTAAAGGGGAGGAACTATGGCTACACCTTC. It yields the protein CASSLKGRNYGYTF. J is TRBJ1-2 and V is TRBV7-2; a weak D match, TRBD1 (5 bases). Trimming removed 2 bases from V and 2 bases from J, with 9 bases in between. The germline V gene encodes CDR1 SGHTA and CDR2 FQGNSA. The length of the CDR3 is 14 residues.

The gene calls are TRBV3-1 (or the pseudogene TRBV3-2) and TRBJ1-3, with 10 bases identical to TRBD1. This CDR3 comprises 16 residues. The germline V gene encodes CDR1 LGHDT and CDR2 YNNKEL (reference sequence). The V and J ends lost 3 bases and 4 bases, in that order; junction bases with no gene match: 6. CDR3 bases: TGTGCCAGCAGCCAGAGACAGGGGGCGCTAGGAAACACCATATATTTT. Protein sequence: CASSQRQGALGNTIYF.

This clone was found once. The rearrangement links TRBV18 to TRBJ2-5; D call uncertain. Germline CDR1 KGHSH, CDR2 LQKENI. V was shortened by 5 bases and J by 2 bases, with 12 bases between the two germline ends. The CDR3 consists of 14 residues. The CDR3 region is CASSLESPQETQYF. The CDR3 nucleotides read TGTGCCAGCTCATTGGAGTCCCCGCAAGAGACCCAGTACTTC.

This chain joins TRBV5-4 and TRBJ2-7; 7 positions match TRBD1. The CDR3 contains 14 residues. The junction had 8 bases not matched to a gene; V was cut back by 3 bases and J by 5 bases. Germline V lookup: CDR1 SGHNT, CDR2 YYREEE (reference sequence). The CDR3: CASSSGGSVHEQYF. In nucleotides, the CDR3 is TGTGCCAGCAGCTCAGGGGGATCAGTCCACGAGCAGTACTTC. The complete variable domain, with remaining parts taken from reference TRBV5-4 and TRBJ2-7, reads ETGVTQSPTHLIKTRGQQVTLRCSSQSGHNTVSWYQQALGQGPQFIFQYYREEENGRGNFPPRFSGLQFPNYSSELNVNALELDDSALYLCASSSGGSVHEQYFGPGTRLTVT.

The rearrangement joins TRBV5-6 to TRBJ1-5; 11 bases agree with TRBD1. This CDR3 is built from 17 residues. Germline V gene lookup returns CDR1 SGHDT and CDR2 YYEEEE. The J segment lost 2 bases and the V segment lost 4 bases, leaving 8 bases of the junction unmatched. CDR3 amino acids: CASSRDRGLSGNQPQHF. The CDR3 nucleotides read TGTGCCAGCAGCCGGGACAGGGGGTTAAGTGGCAATCAGCCCCAGCATTTT.

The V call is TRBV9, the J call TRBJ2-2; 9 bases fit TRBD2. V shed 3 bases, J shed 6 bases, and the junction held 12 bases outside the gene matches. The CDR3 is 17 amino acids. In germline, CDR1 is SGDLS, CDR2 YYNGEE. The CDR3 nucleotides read TGTGCCAGCAGCGCGTGGGGTAGCGGGAGCCCAGCCGGGGAGCTGTTTTTT. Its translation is CASSAWGSGSPAGELFF. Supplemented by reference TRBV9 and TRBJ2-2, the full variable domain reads DSGVTQTPKHLITATGQRVTLRCSPRSGDLSVYWYQQSLDQGLQFLIQYYNGEERAKGNILERFSAQQFPDLHSELNLSSLELGDSALYFCASSAWGSGSPAGELFFGEGSRLTVL.

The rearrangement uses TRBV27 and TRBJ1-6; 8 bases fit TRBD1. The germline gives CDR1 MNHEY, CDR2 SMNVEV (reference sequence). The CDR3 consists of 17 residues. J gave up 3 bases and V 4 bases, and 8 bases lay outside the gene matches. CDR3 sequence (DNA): TGTGCCAGCAGTTCGCTACTACAGGGGGGCTATAATTCACCCCTCCACTTT. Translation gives CASSSLLQGGYNSPLHF.